This passage covers 31 T cell receptor beta chains from one sample sequenced in a study of cytomegalovirus exposure and HLA in healthy donors. The PCR made use of 60 Vbeta and 13 Jbeta primers. Profiling relied on immunoSEQ multiplex PCR, and the TCRdb table lists in-frame clones only, not all of them. The data show around 200,000 clones, 70% to 80% seen once. Sequenced material: PBMCs. These receptors were obtained from a middle-aged man in good health and CMV-seronegative.

The chain joins TRBV27 to TRBJ2-3; D possibly corresponds to TRBD2 (7 bases). The CDR3 loop spans 15 amino acids. Germline lookup yields CDR1 MNHEY and CDR2 SMNVEV (reference sequence). V shed 6 bases and J shed 1 base, with 14 bases lying between them. CDR3: CASRLGGRGTDTQYF. The CDR3 DNA follows: TGTGCCAGCAGACTCGGGGGGCGGGGCACAGATACGCAGTATTTT.

The rearrangement uses TRBV28 and TRBJ1-4; TRBD1 might be the D (5 bases). V lost 6 bases to trimming and J lost 7 bases, with 18 bases between them. Germline assignment: CDR1 MDHEN and CDR2 SYDVKM. This CDR3 contains 15 residues. The DNA of the CDR3 is TGTGCCAGCAGACCCCCCCAGGGAAGGAGTGAAAAACTGTTTTTT. Encoded protein: CASRPPQGRSEKLFF.

The chain couples TRBV5-1 to TRBJ2-2; D call uncertain. Trimming stripped 2 bases from V and 4 bases from J, with 9 bases between. CDR3 size: 14 residues. Per germline, CDR1 SGHRS and CDR2 YFSETQ. This CDR3 is CASSFPHGTGELFF. In nucleotides, the CDR3 is TGCGCCAGCAGCTTCCCCCACGGCACCGGGGAGCTGTTTTTT.

To note about this clone: The junction departs from germline at one end; a sequencing error may be responsible. The chain uses TRBV15 and TRBJ1-5; 7 bases match TRBD1. The germline gives CDR1 LNHNV, CDR2 YYDKDF (reference sequence). This CDR3 spans 16 amino acids. The CDR3: CATSRDGQAYHQPQHF. The DNA of the CDR3 is TGTGCCACCAGCCGAGATGGACAGGCGTATCATCAGCCCCAGCATTTT.

This chain joins TRBV7-6 and TRBJ2-5, with TRBD2 matching 7 bases. Trimming cost V 5 bases and J 1 base; bases outside gene matches: 7. Germline V lookup: CDR1 SGHVS, CDR2 FNYEAQ. The CDR3 runs to 15 residues. The CDR3 loop is CASSLQTSSQETQYF. The CDR3 region has the DNA TGTGCCAGCAGCCTACAGACTAGCTCCCAAGAGACCCAGTACTTC.

This clone was found a few times. The J gene is TRBJ1-2, the V gene TRBV7-9; D may be TRBD1 (5 bases). Germline V lookup: CDR1 SEHNR, CDR2 FQNEAQ (reference sequence). V gave up 5 bases and J gave up 5 bases, with 15 bases separating them. The CDR3 sequence is 14 residues long. The CDR3 region is CASSPWGVNYGYTF. CDR3 DNA sequence: TGTGCCAGCAGCCCTTGGGGGGTCAATTATGGCTACACCTTC.

In its sample, this clone was seen a few times. V gene TRBV27 combines with J gene TRBJ1-5, with 7 bases fitting TRBD1. The germline gives CDR1 MNHEY, CDR2 SMNVEV (reference sequence). V lost 8 bases and J lost 0; bases outside the gene matches: 22. This CDR3 is built from 20 residues. CDR3 region: CASREFSIGTEAYSNQPQHF. The CDR3 DNA is TGTGCCAGCCGCGAATTCTCGATAGGGACAGAAGCATATAGCAATCAGCCCCAGCATTTT.

This clone was recorded once. V gene TRBV5-4 combines with J gene TRBJ2-7, with 7 bases lining up with TRBD2. The V and J ends lost 7 bases and 7 bases, in that order; junction bases with no gene match: 14. There are 14 residues in the CDR3. Germline lookup yields CDR1 SGHNT and CDR2 YYREEE (reference sequence). CDR3 in DNA: TGTGCCAGCCGCTCGAACATCGGGAGGAATGAGCAGTACTTC. Translated, it gives CASRSNIGRNEQYF.

V gene TRBV7-9 combines with J gene TRBJ2-7; TRBD2 agrees at 9 bases. Trimming removed 5 bases from V and 2 bases from J; junction bases left unmatched: 4. CDR3 size: 14 residues. The germline CDR1 and CDR2 sequences are SEHNR and FQNEAQ (reference sequence). The CDR3 bases are TGTGCCAGCAGCCGACTAGCGGTAACCTACGAGCAGTACTTC. Protein sequence: CASSRLAVTYEQYF.

This clone was counted only a few times. CDR3 nucleotides: TGTGCCAGCAGAACCGACAGGACTGGAAACACCATATATTTT. Translation: CASRTDRTGNTIYF. J is TRBJ1-3 and V is TRBV7-8; possibly TRBD1 for D (6 bases). Between the trimmed V and J ends, which lost 6 bases and 2 bases, there was a span of 11 bases. The CDR3 is 14 residues long. Germline V gives CDR1 SGHVS, CDR2 FQNEAQ.

The V gene is TRBV7-2, the J gene TRBJ2-7; 8 bases are shared with TRBD1. This CDR3 spans 15 amino acids. J gave up 1 base and V 4 bases, and 6 bases lay outside the gene matches. Per the germline V gene, CDR1 is SGHTA and CDR2 is FQGNSA. CDR3 coding DNA: TGTGCCAGCAGCTCATGGACAGGGTTTTCCTACGAGCAGTACTTC. Protein product: CASSSWTGFSYEQYF. The whole variable domain, remainder taken from reference TRBV7-2 and TRBJ2-7, is GAGVSQSPSNKVTEKGKDVELRCDPISGHTALYWYRQSLGQGLEFLIYFQGNSAPDKSGLPSDRFSAERTGGSVSTLTIQRTQQEDSAVYLCASSSWTGFSYEQYFGPGTRLTVT.

This clone showed up just once. The V and J genes are TRBV18 and TRBJ1-3; 10 bases match TRBD1. With V trimmed by 2 bases and J by 7 bases, 2 bases remained unmatched. The germline V gene encodes CDR1 KGHSH and CDR2 LQKENI. The CDR3 runs to 14 residues. CDR3 nucleotides: TGTGCCAGCTCACCATCGACAGGGGGCAACACCATATATTTT. Protein: CASSPSTGGNTIYF.

This clone was counted once. The chain couples TRBV6-1 to TRBJ2-5; 7 nucleotides align to TRBD2. With 0 bases clipped from V and 7 bases from J, the junction kept 11 bases outside the gene matches. Per the germline V gene, CDR1 is MNHNS and CDR2 is SASEGT. The CDR3 has 16 residues. CDR3 nucleotides: TGTGCCAGCAGTGAAGCGAGGGACCCTACGGGGGGGACCCAGTACTTC. It translates to CASSEARDPTGGTQYF.

Concerning this clone: The sample contains more than one DNA sequence encoding this CDR3. V is TRBV27 and J is TRBJ2-2, with D hard to call. From germline, CDR1 is MNHEY and CDR2 SMNVEV (reference sequence). V gave up 2 bases and J gave up 1 base, with 5 bases separating them. The CDR3 spans 14 residues. For the CDR3, the DNA is TGTGCCAGCAGTTTAACCGGGAACACCGGGGAGCTGTTTTTT. It encodes CASSLTGNTGELFF.

This clone was observed a single time. The J gene is TRBJ2-3, the V gene TRBV15, with TRBD2 matching 8 bases. CDR3 length equals 17 residues. CDR1 and CDR2 from the germline V gene are LNHNV and YYDKDF (reference sequence). The junction had 10 bases not matched to a gene; V was cut back by 3 bases and J by 2 bases. For the CDR3, the DNA is TGTGCCACCAGCAGGGCGACGGGGGGGCGAGACACAGATACGCAGTATTTT. This translates into CATSRATGGRDTDTQYF.

The gene calls are TRBV28 and TRBJ2-5, with unresolved D. V was shortened by 3 bases and J by 5 bases, with 16 bases between the two germline ends. Germline CDR1 reads MDHEN; CDR2 reads SYDVKM. This CDR3 region has 15 residues. The CDR3 DNA follows: TGTGCCAGCAGTTTGGAATCTGAAGCGAGGGAGACCCAGTACTTC. Its translation is CASSLESEARETQYF.

The chain recombines TRBV7-8 with TRBJ2-7; no clear D. Trimming left V 2 bases short and J 5 bases short, with 7 bases between. CDR3 length: 12 residues. Germline V gives CDR1 SGHVS, CDR2 FQNEAQ. The CDR3 DNA sequence: TGTGCCAGCAGCTTAATGGCCCACGAGCAGTACTTC. Its translation: CASSLMAHEQYF.

The chain employs TRBV19 and TRBJ1-1; D call uncertain. Germline loops: CDR1 LNHDA, CDR2 SQIVND (reference sequence). Deletions cut 5 bases from V and 1 base from J, with 8 bases between. CDR3 length: 13 residues. The CDR3 DNA reads as TGTGCCAGTAGTCCCCGCGGGAACACTGAAGCTTTCTTT. This sequence encodes CASSPRGNTEAFF.

The rearrangement joins TRBV5-8 to TRBJ1-5; 8 positions match TRBD1. V lost 4 bases, J lost 6 bases, and 15 bases stayed unmatched. This CDR3 spans 17 amino acids. Germline values: CDR1 SGHTS, CDR2 YDEGEE. Here the CDR3 DNA reads TGTGCCAGCAGCGGGACTTGGACAGGGAAGAGGGGTCAGCCCCAGCATTTT. It is translated as CASSGTWTGKRGQPQHF.

This chain joins TRBV5-1 and TRBJ2-2; tentative D call: TRBD2 (5 bases). This CDR3 contains 15 residues. The V gene's germline CDR1 is SGHRS and CDR2 YFSETQ. Between the trimmed V and J ends, which lost 0 bases and 2 bases, there was a span of 8 bases. CDR3 nucleotides: TGCGCCAGCAGCTTGGGACGGGAAAACACCGGGGAGCTGTTTTTT. The encoded protein is CASSLGRENTGELFF.

The rearrangement links TRBV2 to TRBJ1-2; D not resolved. Trimming stripped 2 bases from V and 1 base from J, with 14 bases between. The CDR3 extends over 16 amino acids. CDR1 and CDR2 (germline): SNHLY, FYNNEI. In DNA, the CDR3 is TGTGCCAGCAGTGAACGAGCGGATGAGATTAACTATGGCTACACCTTC. It encodes CASSERADEINYGYTF.

A few counts support this clone. This chain links TRBV7-2 with TRBJ1-4, with TRBD1 matching over 10 bases. The V and J ends lost 3 bases and 4 bases, in that order; junction bases with no gene match: 5. This CDR3 is 16 amino acids long. Germline V CDR1 and CDR2: SGHTA, FQGNSA. CDR3 DNA: TGTGCCAGCAGCTTGGGGGACAGGGGATTTAATGAAAAACTGTTTTTT. Translated, it gives CASSLGDRGFNEKLFF.

The J gene is TRBJ1-6, the V gene TRBV6-5, with 10 positions matching TRBD1. Germline V gene sequence: CDR1 MNHEY, CDR2 SVGAGI. The V gene end was trimmed by 6 bases and the J gene end by 5 bases; junction bases not matched to a gene: 4. This CDR3 region has 15 residues. CDR3 protein: CASRSGTGDNSPLHF. As DNA, the CDR3 is TGTGCCAGCAGGTCCGGGACAGGGGATAATTCACCCCTCCACTTT.

Of note for this clone: The junction shows a germline mismatch at one end, possibly a read error. CDR3 amino acids: CASSMGLAGGARQGTQYF. The CDR3 coding sequence is TGTGCCAGCAGTATGGGACTAGCGGGGGGGGCTCGGCAAGGGACCCAGTACTTC. The chain links TRBV2 to TRBJ2-5, with TRBD2 matching over 16 bases. The CDR3 runs to 18 residues. Germline CDR1 is SNHLY and CDR2 is FYNNEI.

In this sample, this clone turned up a few times. The V gene is TRBV4-2, the J gene TRBJ2-5; D uncertain. Per the germline V gene, CDR1 is LGHNA and CDR2 is YNFKEQ. Trimming shortened V by 0 bases and J by 3 bases, and 8 bases separated the two germline ends. The CDR3 loop spans 14 amino acids. CDR3: CASSQDLTEETQYF. CDR3 coding DNA: TGTGCCAGCAGCCAAGATCTGACTGAAGAGACCCAGTACTTC.

The rearrangement uses TRBV7-2 and TRBJ2-7, with 12 bases aligning to TRBD2. The CDR3 totals 17 residues. J was trimmed by 5 bases and V by 5 bases; bases with no gene match: 13. Germline-derived CDR1 and CDR2 are SGHTA and FQGNSA. CDR3 in DNA: TGTGCCAGCAGCCCTCAACCCCCTAGCGGGAGGGGTAACGAGCAGTACTTC. It specifies CASSPQPPSGRGNEQYF.

The chain links TRBV15 to TRBJ1-2; 7 bases agree with TRBD1. Germline V lookup: CDR1 LNHNV, CDR2 YYDKDF (reference sequence). The CDR3 runs 14 residues. J gave up 4 bases and V 1 base, and 3 bases lay outside the gene matches. The CDR3 spells CATSRVTGAYGYTF. In DNA form, the CDR3 reads TGTGCCACCAGCAGAGTCACAGGGGCCTATGGCTACACCTTC. Full variable domain (remainder filled in from reference TRBV15 and TRBJ1-2): DAMVIQNPRYQVTQFGKPVTLSCSQTLNHNVMYWYQQKSSQAPKLLFHYYDKDFNNEADTPDNFQSRRPNTSFCFLDIRSPGLGDTAMYLCATSRVTGAYGYTFGSGTRLTVV.

This chain joins TRBV5-4 and TRBJ2-5, with D maybe TRBD1 (6 bases). The tail of the sequence fits TRBJ2-7 better, so the J call may be wrong. From germline, CDR1 is SGHNT and CDR2 YYREEE (reference sequence). This CDR3 region has 14 residues. The CDR3 is CASSSTGFSYEQYF. The CDR3 nucleotides are TGTGCCAGCAGCTCGACAGGATTCTCCTACGAGCAGTACTTC.

The chain has TRBV4-2 and TRBJ2-7; tentatively, D is TRBD2 (5 bases). Trimming left V 0 bases short and J 2 bases short, with 14 bases between. Germline-derived CDR1 and CDR2 are LGHNA and YNFKEQ. The CDR3 loop spans 16 amino acids. DNA for the CDR3: TGTGCCAGCAGCCAAGACACTAGACTGCTTCCCTACGAGCAGTACTTC. Translated, it gives CASSQDTRLLPYEQYF.

The chain combines TRBV7-2 with TRBJ1-1; D is ambiguous. Germline CDR1 is SGHTA and CDR2 is FQGNSA. The length of the CDR3 is 15 residues. Deletions cut 6 bases from V and 1 base from J, with 15 bases between. The CDR3 DNA follows: TGTGCCAGCAGGACGTCTAGCGGTCGGAACACTGAAGCTTTCTTT. Translated, it gives CASRTSSGRNTEAFF.

V usage is TRBV14 and J usage is TRBJ2-5, with 10 bases matching TRBD2. There are 17 residues in the CDR3. The J segment lost 5 bases and the V segment lost 2 bases, leaving 11 bases of the junction unmatched. CDR1 is SGHDN and CDR2 is FVKESK in the germline V gene. This CDR3 reads CASSQLASGGLGETQYF. In nucleotides, the CDR3 is TGTGCCAGCAGCCAACTCGCTAGCGGGGGCCTAGGGGAGACCCAGTACTTC.